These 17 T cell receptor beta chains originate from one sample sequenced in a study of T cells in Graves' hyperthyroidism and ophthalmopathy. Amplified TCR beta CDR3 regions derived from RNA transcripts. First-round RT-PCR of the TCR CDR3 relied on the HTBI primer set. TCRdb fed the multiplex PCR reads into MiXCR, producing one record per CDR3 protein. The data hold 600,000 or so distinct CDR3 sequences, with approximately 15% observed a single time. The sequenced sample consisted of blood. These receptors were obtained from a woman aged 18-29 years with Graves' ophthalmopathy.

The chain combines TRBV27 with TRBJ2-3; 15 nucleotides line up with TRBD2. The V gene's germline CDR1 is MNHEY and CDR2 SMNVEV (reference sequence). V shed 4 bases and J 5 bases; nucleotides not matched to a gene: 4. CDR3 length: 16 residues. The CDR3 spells CASSWTSGRAIDTQYF. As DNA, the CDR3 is TGTGCCAGCAGTTGGACTAGCGGGAGGGCCATAGATACGCAGTATTTT.

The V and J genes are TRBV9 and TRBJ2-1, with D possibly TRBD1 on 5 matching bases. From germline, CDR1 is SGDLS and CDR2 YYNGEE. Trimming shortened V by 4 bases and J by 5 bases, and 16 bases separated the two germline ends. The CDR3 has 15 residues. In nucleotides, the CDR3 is TGTGCCAGCAGCCAGGCTTCTCTAGGGGACAATGAGCAGTTCTTC. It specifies CASSQASLGDNEQFF.

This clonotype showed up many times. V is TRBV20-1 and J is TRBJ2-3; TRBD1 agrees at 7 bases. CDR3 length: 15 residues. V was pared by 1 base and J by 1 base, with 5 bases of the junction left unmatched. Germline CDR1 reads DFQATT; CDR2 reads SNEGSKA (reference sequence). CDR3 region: CSARAGDRGTDTQYF. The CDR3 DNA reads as TGCAGTGCTAGAGCTGGTGACAGGGGCACAGATACGCAGTATTTT.

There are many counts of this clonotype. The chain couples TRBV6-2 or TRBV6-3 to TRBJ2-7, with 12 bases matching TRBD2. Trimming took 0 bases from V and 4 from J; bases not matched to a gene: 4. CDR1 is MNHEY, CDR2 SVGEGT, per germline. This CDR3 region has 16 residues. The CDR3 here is CASSYSTSGRRYEQYF. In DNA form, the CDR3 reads TGTGCCAGCAGTTACTCTACTAGCGGGAGGAGGTACGAGCAGTACTTC.

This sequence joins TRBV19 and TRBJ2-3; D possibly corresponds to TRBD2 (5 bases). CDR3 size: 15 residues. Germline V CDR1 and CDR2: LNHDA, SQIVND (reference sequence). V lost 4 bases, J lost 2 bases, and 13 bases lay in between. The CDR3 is CASSTLERVTDTQYF. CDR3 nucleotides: TGTGCCAGTAGTACACTAGAAAGAGTCACAGATACGCAGTATTTT.

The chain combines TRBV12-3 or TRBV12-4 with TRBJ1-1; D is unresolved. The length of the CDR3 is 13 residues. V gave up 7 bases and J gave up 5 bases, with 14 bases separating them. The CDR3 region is CASTLGRGTEAFF. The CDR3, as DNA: TGTGCCAGCACCTTGGGTAGAGGGACTGAAGCTTTCTTT.

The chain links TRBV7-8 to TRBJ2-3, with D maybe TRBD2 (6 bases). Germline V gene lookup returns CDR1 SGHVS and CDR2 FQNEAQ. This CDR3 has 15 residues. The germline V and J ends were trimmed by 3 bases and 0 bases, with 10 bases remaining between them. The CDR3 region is CASSFRETSTDTQYF. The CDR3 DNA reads TGTGCCAGCAGCTTCCGGGAGACTAGCACAGATACGCAGTATTTT.

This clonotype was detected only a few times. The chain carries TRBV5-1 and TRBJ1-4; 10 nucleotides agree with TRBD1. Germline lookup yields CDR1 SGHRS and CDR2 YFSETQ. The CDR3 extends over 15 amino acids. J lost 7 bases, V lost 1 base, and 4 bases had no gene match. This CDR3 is CASSLTTGGGEKLFF. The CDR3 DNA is TGCGCCAGCAGCTTGACGACAGGGGGCGGTGAAAAACTGTTTTTT.

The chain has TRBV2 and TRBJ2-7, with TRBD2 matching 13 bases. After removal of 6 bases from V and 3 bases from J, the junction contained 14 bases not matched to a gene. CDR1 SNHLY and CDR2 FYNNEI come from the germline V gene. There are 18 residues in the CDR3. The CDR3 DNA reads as TGTGCCAGCAGAAAGACTAGCGGGGGGTCTCCCCCCAGCTACGAGCAGTACTTC. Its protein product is CASRKTSGGSPPSYEQYF.

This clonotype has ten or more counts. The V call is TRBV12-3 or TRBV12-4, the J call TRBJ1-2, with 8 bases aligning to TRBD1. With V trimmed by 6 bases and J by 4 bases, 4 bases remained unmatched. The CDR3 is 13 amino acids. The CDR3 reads CASSSTGGYGYTF. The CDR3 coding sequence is TGTGCCAGCAGCTCAACAGGGGGCTATGGCTACACCTTC.

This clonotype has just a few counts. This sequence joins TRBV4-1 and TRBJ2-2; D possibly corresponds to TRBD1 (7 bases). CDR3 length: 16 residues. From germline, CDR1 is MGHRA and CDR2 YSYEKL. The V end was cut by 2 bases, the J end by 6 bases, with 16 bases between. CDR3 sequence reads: CASSQRRDSRPGELFF. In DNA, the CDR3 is TGCGCCAGCAGCCAACGGCGGGACAGTAGGCCCGGGGAGCTGTTTTTT.

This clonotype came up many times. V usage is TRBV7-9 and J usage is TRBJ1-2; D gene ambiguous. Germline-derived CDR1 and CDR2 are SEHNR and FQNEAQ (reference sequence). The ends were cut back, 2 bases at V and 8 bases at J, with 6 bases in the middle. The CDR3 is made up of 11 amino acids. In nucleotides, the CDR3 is TGTGCCAGCAGCTTATCACGGGGCTACACCTTC. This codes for CASSLSRGYTF.

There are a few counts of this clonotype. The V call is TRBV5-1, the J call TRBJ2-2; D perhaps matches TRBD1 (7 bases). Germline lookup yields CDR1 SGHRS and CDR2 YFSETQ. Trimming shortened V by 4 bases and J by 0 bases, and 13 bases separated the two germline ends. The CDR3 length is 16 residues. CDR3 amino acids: CASSPGGTPNTGELFF. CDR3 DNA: TGCGCCAGCAGCCCAGGGGGGACACCGAACACCGGGGAGCTGTTTTTT.

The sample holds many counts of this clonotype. CDR3 sequence: CSVEGSRTDTQYF. The CDR3 coding sequence is TGCAGCGTTGAAGGAAGCCGCACAGATACGCAGTATTTT. The gene calls are TRBV29-1 and TRBJ2-3, with D hard to call. The CDR3 runs to 13 residues. V lost 1 base, J lost 1 base, and 6 bases lay in between. The germline gives CDR1 SQVTM, CDR2 ANQGSEA.

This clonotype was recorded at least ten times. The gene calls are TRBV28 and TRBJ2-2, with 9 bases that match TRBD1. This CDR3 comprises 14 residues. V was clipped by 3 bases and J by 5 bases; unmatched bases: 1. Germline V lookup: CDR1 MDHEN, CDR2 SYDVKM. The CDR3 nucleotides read TGTGCCAGCAGTTTGGGACAGGGAACCGGGGAGCTGTTTTTT. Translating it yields CASSLGQGTGELFF.

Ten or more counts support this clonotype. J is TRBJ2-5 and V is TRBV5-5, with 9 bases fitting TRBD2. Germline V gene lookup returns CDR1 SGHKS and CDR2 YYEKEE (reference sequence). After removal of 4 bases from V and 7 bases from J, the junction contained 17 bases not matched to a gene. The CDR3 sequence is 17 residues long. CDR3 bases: TGTGCCAGCAGCGGTGGGGGACTAGCCGATTCAAAAGGGACCCAGTACTTC. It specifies CASSGGGLADSKGTQYF.

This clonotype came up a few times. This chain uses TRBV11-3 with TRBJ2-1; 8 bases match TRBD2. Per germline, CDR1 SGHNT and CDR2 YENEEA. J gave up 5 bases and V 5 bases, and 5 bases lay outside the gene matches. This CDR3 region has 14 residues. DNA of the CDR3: TGTGCCAGCAGCACCGGGACTAGGGACAATGAGCAGTTCTTC. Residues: CASSTGTRDNEQFF.